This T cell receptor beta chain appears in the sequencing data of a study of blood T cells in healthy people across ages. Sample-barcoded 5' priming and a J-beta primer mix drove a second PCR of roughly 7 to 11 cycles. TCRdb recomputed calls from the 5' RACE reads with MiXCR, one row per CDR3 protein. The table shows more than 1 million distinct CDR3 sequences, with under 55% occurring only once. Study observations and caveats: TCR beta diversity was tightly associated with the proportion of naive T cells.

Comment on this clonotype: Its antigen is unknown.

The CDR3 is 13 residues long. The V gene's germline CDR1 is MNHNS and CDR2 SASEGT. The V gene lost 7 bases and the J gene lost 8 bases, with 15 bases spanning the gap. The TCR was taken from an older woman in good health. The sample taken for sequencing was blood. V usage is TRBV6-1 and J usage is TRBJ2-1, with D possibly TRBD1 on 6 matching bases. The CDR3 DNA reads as TGTGCCAGCAACAGGGACCTCGGCGATGAGCAGTTCTTC. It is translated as CASNRDLGDEQFF.